This T cell receptor (beta chain) comes out of a study of regulatory T cells in long-lasting Graves disease. General observations from the study: TRBV28 was favored in persistent disease, as were TRBJ1-2 and TRBJ2-5.

The CDR3 has 14 amino acids. CDR1 and CDR2 from the germline V gene are SGHTA and FQGTGA. V lost 2 bases, J lost 2 bases, and 6 bases lay in between. About this clonotype itself: Its antigen is currently unknown.

Stated time point: newly diagnosed GD, antithyroid drugs for less than 3 months. PBMCs were the source of the RNA used for TCR sequencing. Construction of TCR beta libraries relied on iRepertoire HTBI primers and on Arm-PCR targeting CDR3 regions. A single record per CDR3 protein comes from TCRdb applying MiXCR to the multiplex PCR reads. Here the sample spans around 500,000 distinct CDR3 sequences, more than 15% being singletons. Separately, the same data were catalogued under a study of T cells in Graves' hyperthyroidism and ophthalmopathy. That paper adds: Carried out on the TCR CDR3, a first-round RT-PCR used the HTBI primer set.

The specimen was peripheral blood mononuclear cells (PBMCs), collected at new diagnosis, from a patient treated with antithyroid drugs. This TCR was sampled from a woman between 40 and 65 years old with Graves disease. This chain links TRBV7-3 with TRBJ2-2; the D is unclear. The CDR3 loop is CASSLLRNTGELFF. CDR3 in DNA: TGTGCCAGCAGCTTACTTAGAAACACCGGGGAGCTGTTTTTT.